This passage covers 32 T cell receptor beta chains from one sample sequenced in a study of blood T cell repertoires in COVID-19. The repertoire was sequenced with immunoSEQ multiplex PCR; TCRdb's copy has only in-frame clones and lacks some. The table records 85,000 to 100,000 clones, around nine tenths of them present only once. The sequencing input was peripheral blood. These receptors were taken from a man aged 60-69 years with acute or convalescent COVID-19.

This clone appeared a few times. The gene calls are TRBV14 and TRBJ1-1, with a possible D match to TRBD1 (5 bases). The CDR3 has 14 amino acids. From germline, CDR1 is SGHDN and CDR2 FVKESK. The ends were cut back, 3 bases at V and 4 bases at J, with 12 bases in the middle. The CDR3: CASSQRGLTTEAFF. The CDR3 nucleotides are TGTGCCAGCAGCCAGCGGGGGTTGACCACTGAAGCTTTCTTT. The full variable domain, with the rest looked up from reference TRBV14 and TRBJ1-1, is EAGVTQFPSHSVIEKGQTVTLRCDPISGHDNLYWYRRVMGKEIKFLLHFVKESKQDESGMPNNRFLAERTGGTYSTLKVQPAELEDSGVYFCASSQRGLTTEAFFGQGTRLTVV.

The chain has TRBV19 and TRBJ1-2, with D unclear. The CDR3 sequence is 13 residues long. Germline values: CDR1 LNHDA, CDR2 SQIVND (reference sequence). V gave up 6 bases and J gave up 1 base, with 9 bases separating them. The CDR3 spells CASRDRGNYGYTF. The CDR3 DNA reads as TGTGCCAGTAGGGACCGGGGTAACTATGGCTACACCTTC. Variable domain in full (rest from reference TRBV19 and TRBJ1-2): DGGITQSPKYLFRKEGQNVTLSCEQNLNHDAMYWYRQDPGQGLRLIYYSQIVNDFQKGDIAEGYSVSREKKESFPLTVTSAQKNPTAFYLCASRDRGNYGYTFGSGTRLTVV.

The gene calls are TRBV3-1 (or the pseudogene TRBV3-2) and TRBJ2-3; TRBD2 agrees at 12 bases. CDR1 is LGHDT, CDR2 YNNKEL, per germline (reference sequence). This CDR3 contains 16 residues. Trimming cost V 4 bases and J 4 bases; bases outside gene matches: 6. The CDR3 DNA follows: TGTGCCAGCAGCCGACGGACTAGCGGGGCCTCAGATACGCAGTATTTT. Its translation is CASSRRTSGASDTQYF.

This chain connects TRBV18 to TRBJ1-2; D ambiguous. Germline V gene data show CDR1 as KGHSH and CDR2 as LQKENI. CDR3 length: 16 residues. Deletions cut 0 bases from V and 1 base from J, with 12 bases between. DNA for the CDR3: TGTGCCAGCTCACCACCGAACCGGGATTTTAACTATGGCTACACCTTC. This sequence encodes CASSPPNRDFNYGYTF. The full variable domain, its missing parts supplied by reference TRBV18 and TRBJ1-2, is NAGVMQNPRHLVRRRGQEARLRCSPMKGHSHVYWYRQLPEEGLKFMVYLQKENIIDESGMPKERFSAEFPKEGPSILRIQQVVRGDSAAYFCASSPPNRDFNYGYTFGSGTRLTVV.

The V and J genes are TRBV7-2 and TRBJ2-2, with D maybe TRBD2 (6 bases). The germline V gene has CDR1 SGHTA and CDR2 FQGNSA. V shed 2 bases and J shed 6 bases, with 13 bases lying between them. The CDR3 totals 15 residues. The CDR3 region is CASSLSGRSSGELFF. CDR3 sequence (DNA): TGTGCCAGCAGCTTAAGTGGGAGGAGTTCCGGGGAGCTGTTTTTT.

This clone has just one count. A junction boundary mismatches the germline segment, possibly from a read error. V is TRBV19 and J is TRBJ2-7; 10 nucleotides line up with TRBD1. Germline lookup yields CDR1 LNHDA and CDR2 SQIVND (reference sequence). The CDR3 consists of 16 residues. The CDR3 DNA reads TGTGCCAGTATCGGGACAGGGGAAGCGGGATCCTACAAGCAGTACTTC. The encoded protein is CASIGTGEAGSYKQYF.

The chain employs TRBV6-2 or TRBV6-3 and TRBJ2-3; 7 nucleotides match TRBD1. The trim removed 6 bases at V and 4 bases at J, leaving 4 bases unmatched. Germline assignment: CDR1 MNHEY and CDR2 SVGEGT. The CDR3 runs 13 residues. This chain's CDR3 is CASSRDRADTQYF. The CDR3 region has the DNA TGTGCCAGCAGCCGCGACAGGGCAGATACGCAGTATTTT.

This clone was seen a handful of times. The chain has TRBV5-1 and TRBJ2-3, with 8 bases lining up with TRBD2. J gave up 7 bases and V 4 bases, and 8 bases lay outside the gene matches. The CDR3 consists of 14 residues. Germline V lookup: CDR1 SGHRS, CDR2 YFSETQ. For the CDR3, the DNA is TGCGCCAGCAGCCGGGGGGGTAAAGGATATACGCAGTATTTT. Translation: CASSRGGKGYTQYF.

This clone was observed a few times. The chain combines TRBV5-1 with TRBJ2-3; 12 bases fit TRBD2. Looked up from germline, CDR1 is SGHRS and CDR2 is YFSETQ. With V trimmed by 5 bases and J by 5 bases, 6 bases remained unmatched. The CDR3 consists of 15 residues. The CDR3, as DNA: TGCGCCAGCAGGGGACTAGCGGGCGGGGTAGATACGCAGTATTTT. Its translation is CASRGLAGGVDTQYF.

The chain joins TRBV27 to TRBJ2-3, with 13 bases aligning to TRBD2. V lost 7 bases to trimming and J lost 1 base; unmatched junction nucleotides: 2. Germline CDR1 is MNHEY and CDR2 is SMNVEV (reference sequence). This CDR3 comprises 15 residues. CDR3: CASKGTSGGTDTQYF. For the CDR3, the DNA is TGTGCCAGCAAGGGGACTAGCGGGGGCACAGATACGCAGTATTTT.

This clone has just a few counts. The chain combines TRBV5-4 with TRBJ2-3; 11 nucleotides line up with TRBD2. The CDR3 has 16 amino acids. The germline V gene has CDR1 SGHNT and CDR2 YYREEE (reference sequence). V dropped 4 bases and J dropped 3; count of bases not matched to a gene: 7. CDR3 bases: TGTGCCAGCAGCGTCGGACGGACTAGCGGGACAGATACGCAGTATTTT. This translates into CASSVGRTSGTDTQYF.

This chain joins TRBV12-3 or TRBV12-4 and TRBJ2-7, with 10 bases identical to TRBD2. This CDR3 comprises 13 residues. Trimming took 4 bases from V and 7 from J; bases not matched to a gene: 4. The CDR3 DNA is TGTGCCAGCAGTTACAGCGGGGGGGTTGAGCAGTACTTC. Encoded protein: CASSYSGGVEQYF.

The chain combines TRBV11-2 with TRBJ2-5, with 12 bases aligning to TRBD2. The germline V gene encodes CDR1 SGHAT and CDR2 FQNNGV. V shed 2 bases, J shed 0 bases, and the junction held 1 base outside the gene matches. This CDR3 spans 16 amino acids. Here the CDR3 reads CASSLRLAGDQETQYF. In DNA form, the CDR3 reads TGTGCCAGCAGCTTAAGACTAGCGGGGGACCAAGAGACCCAGTACTTC.

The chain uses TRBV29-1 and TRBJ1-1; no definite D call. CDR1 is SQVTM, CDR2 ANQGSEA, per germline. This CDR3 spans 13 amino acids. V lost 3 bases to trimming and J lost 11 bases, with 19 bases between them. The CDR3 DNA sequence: TGCAGCGTTGACCCAGAGCGGCTACGCGGGGCTTTCTTT. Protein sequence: CSVDPERLRGAFF.

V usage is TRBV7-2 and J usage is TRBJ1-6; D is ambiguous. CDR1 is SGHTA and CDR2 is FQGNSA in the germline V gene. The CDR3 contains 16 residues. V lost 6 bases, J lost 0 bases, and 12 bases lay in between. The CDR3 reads CASSLNPSSYNSPLHF. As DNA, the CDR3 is TGTGCCAGCAGTCTAAACCCGAGCTCCTATAATTCACCCCTCCACTTT.

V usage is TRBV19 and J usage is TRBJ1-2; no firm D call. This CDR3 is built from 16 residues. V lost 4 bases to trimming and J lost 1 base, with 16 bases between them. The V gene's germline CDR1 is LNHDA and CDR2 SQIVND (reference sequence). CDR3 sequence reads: CASSTPFFENNYGYTF. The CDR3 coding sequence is TGTGCCAGTAGTACCCCCTTCTTTGAGAATAACTATGGCTACACCTTC.

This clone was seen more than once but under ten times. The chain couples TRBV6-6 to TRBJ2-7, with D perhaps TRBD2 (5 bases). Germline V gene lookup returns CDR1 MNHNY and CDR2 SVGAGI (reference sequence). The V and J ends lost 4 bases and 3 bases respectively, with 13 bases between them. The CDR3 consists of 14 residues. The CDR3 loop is CASSLTSLDYEQYF. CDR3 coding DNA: TGTGCCAGCAGTTTAACTAGTCTGGACTACGAGCAGTACTTC.

DNA of the CDR3: TGTGCCAGCAGTTACGTCAGATTTGTCTCCCCGTACGAGCAGTACTTC. Translation: CASSYVRFVSPYEQYF. The chain links TRBV6-5 to TRBJ2-7; no firm D call. Trimming took off 2 bases at V and 4 bases at J, with 18 bases between the two ends. The CDR3 is 16 residues long. CDR1 and CDR2 (germline): MNHEY, SVGAGI.

In DNA, the CDR3 is TGTGCCAGCAGTACGGACAGGGGGAAAGAGACCCAGTACTTC. As protein: CASSTDRGKETQYF. The genes are TRBV2 and TRBJ2-5; 10 nucleotides line up with TRBD1. The CDR3 extends over 14 amino acids. J lost 3 bases, V lost 5 bases, and 3 bases had no gene match. CDR1 is SNHLY and CDR2 is FYNNEI in the germline V gene.

CDR3 nucleotide sequence: TGTGCCAGCAGTGAAGATCAGAACACTGAAGCTTTCTTT. Protein sequence: CASSEDQNTEAFF. V and J are TRBV2 and TRBJ1-1; D is undetermined. Per germline, CDR1 SNHLY and CDR2 FYNNEI. The CDR3 is made up of 13 amino acids. Trimming cost V 1 base and J 1 base, with 4 bases left between them.

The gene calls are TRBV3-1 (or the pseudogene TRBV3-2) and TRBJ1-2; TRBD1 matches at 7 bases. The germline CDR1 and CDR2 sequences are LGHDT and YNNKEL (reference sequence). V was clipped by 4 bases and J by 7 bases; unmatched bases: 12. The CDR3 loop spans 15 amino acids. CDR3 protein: CASSPLSRDSGGYTF. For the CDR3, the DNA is TGTGCCAGCAGCCCCTTATCCCGGGACAGCGGTGGCTACACCTTC.

CDR3 amino acids: CASSLGTGGGYTF. Written as DNA, the CDR3 is TGTGCCAGCAGCTTGGGGACAGGGGGCGGCTACACCTTC. The chain combines TRBV5-5 with TRBJ1-2; 11 positions match TRBD1. The V and J ends lost 0 bases and 8 bases, in that order; junction bases with no gene match: 0. The CDR3 length is 13 residues. Germline CDR1 reads SGHKS; CDR2 reads YYEKEE (reference sequence).

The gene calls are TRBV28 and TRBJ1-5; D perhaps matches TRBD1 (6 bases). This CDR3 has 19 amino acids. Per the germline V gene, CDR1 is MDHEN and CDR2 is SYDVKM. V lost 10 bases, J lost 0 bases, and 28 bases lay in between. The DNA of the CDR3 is TGTGCCACCCGACCCCTGGACAGAGTACTGCTCCATAGCAATCAGCCCCAGCATTTT. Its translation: CATRPLDRVLLHSNQPQHF.

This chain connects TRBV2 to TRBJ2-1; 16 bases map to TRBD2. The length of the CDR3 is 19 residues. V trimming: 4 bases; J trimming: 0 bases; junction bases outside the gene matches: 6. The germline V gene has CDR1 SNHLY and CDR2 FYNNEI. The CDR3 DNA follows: TGTGCCAGCAGTGGCCCGGGACTAGCGGGGGGGAGCTCCTACAATGAGCAGTTCTTC. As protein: CASSGPGLAGGSSYNEQFF.

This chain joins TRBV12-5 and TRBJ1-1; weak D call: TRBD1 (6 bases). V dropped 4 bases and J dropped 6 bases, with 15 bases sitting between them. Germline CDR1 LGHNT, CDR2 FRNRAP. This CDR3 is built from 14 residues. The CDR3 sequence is CASGSEQGYPEAFF. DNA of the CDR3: TGTGCTAGTGGTTCAGAACAGGGATACCCTGAAGCTTTCTTT.

The CDR3 loop is CASSEASLPQHF. As DNA, the CDR3 is TGTGCCAGCAGTGAAGCCTCCCTTCCCCAGCATTTT. This rearrangement joins TRBV2 to TRBJ1-5; D unresolved. V was shortened by 0 bases and J by 10 bases, with 7 bases between the two germline ends. CDR3 length: 12 residues. The germline CDR1 and CDR2 sequences are SNHLY and FYNNEI.

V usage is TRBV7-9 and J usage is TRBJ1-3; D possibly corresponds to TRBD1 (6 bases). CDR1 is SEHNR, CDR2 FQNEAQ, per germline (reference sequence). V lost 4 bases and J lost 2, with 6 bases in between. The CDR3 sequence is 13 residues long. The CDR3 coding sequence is TGTGCCAGCAGCTCAGGGGCTGGAAACACCATATATTTT. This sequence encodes CASSSGAGNTIYF.

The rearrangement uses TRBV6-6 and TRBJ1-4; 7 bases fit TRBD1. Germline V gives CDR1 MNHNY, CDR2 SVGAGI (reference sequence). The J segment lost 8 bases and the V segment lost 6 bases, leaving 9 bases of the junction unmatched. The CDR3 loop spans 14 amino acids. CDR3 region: CASRRDSGEEKLFF. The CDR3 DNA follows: TGTGCCAGCAGGAGGGACAGCGGTGAGGAAAAACTGTTTTTT.

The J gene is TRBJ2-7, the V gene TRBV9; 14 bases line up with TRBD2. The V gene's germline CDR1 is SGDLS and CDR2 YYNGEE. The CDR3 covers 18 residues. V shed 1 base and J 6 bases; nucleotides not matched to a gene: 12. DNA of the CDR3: TGTGCCAGCAGCGTATCAACCGGGACTAGCGGGGGAAGGGGCGAGCAGTACTTC. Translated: CASSVSTGTSGGRGEQYF.

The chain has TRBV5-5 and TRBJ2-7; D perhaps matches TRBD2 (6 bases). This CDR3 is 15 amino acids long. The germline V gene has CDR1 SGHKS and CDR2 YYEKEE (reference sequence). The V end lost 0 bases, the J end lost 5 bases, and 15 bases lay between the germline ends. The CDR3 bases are TGTGCCAGCAGCTTGGGAGGCCTAGCGATCGACGAGCAGTACTTC. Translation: CASSLGGLAIDEQYF.

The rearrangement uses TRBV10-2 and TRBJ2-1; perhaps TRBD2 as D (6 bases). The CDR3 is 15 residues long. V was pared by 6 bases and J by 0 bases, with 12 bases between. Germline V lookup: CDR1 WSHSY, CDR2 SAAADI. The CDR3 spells CASRIAVSSYNEQFF. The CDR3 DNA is TGCGCCAGCAGAATAGCGGTCAGCTCCTACAATGAGCAGTTCTTC.

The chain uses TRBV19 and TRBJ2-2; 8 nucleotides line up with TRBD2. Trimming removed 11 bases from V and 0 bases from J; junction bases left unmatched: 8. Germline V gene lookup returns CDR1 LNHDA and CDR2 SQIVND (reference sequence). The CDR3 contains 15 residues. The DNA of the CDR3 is TGTGCCTCCGCACAACTAGCGGCGAACACCGGGGAGCTGTTTTTT. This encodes CASAQLAANTGELFF.